This TCR beta chain was sequenced for a study of cytomegalovirus exposure and HLA in healthy donors. Study-wide results and limits: Investigators reported around 150 TCR beta chains as tied to cytomegalovirus. It was reported in a later analysis that an Asian-associated ancestry cluster showed fewer N-insertions than the approximately 700-donor mean.

As to this clone: Its antigen remains unidentified.

Per germline, CDR1 MNHEY and CDR2 SMNVEV (reference sequence). The V and J ends lost 10 bases and 1 base respectively, with 10 bases between them. This CDR3 has 12 residues. Sampled while nominally healthy, donors likely had unrecorded immune exposures. The PCR contained 60 Vbeta and 13 Jbeta primers. Using immunoSEQ multiplex PCR, the repertoire was profiled, and TCRdb retains in-frame clones only, with some absent. The table lists 150,000 to 200,000 clones. The gene calls are TRBV27 and TRBJ1-1, with D possibly TRBD1 on 6 matching bases. Sequenced: PBMCs. The sequence was obtained from a boy between 5 and 17 years old in good health and CMV-seronegative. CDR3 residues: CATQTGNTEAFF. CDR3 coding DNA: TGTGCCACCCAGACAGGGAACACTGAAGCTTTCTTT.